Detailed here is one T cell receptor beta chain. Its target is unknown. V was cut by 4 bases and J by 2 bases, with 12 bases left in between. Germline loops: CDR1 SGHVS, CDR2 FNYEAQ. The CDR3 loop spans 14 amino acids. These data originate in a study of cytomegalovirus exposure and HLA in healthy donors. Regarding the study as a whole: As a later analysis revealed, the rate of TCR association differed by HLA locus, with DRB1 most and HLA-C fewest. Accurate predictions that matched the HLA-A and HLA-B alleles of most subjects were reportedly made from TCR beta sequences. Researchers reported in a later analysis that a missense DCLRE1C variant was tied to TCR beta V- and J-gene trimming.

Vbeta (60) and Jbeta (13) primers were used in the PCR. Here immunoSEQ multiplex PCR was the method, and the copy in TCRdb shows in-frame clones only, minus some. This sample has about 210,000 clones, with just under 80% found just once. The TCR comes from a boy aged 5-17 years in good health and CMV-seronegative. Specimen: PBMCs. The rearrangement uses TRBV7-6 and TRBJ2-7, with a possible D match to TRBD2 (5 bases). DNA for the CDR3: TGTGCCAGCAGCTCCCTCCCGGGGACCTACGAGCAGTACTTC. This sequence encodes CASSSLPGTYEQYF.